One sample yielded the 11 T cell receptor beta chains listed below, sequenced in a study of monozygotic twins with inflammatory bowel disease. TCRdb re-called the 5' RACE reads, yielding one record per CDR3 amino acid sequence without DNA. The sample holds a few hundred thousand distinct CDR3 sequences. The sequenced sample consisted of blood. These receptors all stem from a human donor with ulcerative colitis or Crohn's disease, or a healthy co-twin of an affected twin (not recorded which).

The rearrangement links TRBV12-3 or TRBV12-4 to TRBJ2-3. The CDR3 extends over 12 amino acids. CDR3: CASDRRTDTQYF.

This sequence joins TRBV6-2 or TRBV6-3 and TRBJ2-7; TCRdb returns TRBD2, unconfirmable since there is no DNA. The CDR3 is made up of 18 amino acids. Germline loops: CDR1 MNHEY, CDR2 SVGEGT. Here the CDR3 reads CASTTSTELAGASYEQYF.

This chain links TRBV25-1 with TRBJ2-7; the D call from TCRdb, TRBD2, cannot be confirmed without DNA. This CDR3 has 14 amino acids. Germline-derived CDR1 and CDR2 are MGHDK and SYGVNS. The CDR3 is CASSDVGPRYEQYF.

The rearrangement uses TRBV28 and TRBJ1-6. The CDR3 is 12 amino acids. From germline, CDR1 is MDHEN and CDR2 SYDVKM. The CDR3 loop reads CASNRGNSPLHF.

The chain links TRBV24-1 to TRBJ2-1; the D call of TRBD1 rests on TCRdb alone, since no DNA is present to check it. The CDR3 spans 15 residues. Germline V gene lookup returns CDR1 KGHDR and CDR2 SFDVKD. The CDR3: CATSEGQGAINEQFF.

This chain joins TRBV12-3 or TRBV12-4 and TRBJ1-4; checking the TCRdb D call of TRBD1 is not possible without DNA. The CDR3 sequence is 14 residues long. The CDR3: CASSLQGFPEKLFF.

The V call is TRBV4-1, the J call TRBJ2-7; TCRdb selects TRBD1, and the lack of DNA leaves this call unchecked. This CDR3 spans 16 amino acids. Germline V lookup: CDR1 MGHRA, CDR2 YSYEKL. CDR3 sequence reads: CASSPSQQGGSYEQYF.

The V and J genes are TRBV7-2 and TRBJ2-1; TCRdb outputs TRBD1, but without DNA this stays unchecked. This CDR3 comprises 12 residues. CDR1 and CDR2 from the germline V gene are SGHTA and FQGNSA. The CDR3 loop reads CASRTDRSEQFF.

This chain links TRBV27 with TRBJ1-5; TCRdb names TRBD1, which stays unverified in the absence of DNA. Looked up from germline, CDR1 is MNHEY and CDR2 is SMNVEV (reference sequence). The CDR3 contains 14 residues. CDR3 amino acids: CATNPVGGNQPQHF.

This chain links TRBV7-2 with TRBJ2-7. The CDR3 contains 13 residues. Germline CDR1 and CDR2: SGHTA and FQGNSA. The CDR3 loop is CASSLSVSYEQYF. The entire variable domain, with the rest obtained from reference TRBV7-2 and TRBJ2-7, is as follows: GAGVSQSPSNKVTEKGKDVELRCDPISGHTALYWYRQSLGQGLEFLIYFQGNSAPDKSGLPSDRFSAERTGGSVSTLTIQRTQQEDSAVYLCASSLSVSYEQYFGPGTRLTVT.

CDR3 loop: CASSYSRAGMLGEQYF. The chain carries TRBV6-5 and TRBJ2-7; TCRdb designates TRBD1, a call that cannot be tested without DNA. The CDR3 has 16 amino acids. Germline-derived CDR1 and CDR2 are MNHEY and SVGAGI.